The 20 T cell receptor beta chains in this list originate from one sample, sequenced in a study of T cells after yellow fever vaccination. MiXCR was run by TCRdb on the 5' RACE reads, yielding one entry per CDR3 protein. This table holds about 220,000 distinct CDR3 sequences, more than 6.5% found once. The material was CD4+ T cells sorted from PBMCs, obtained on the day of the yellow fever booster vaccination. The origin of the receptors is a man in his thirties or forties who received the YFV17D yellow fever vaccine.

In this sample, this clonotype turned up many times. Here the CDR3 reads CSVGTGQVLQRAYNEQFF. The DNA of the CDR3 is TGCAGCGTTGGCACGGGGCAGGTGTTACAAAGGGCCTACAATGAGCAGTTCTTC. The V call is TRBV29-1, the J call TRBJ2-1; D possibly uses TRBD1 or TRBD2 (5 bases each). Per germline, CDR1 SQVTM and CDR2 ANQGSEA. The CDR3 is made up of 18 amino acids. Trimming removed 4 bases from V and 2 bases from J, with 24 bases in between.

The V and J genes are TRBV5-4 and TRBJ2-2; D remains ambiguous. This CDR3 is built from 15 residues. The germline V gene has CDR1 SGHNT and CDR2 YYREEE (reference sequence). Trimming took 5 bases from V and 6 from J, leaving 17 bases between them. The CDR3 loop reads CASRVYGAGAGELFF. The CDR3 DNA sequence: TGTGCCAGCAGGGTCTACGGCGCCGGTGCCGGGGAGCTGTTTTTT.

Regarding this clonotype: Compared with germline, one end of the junction differs, possibly owing to a read error. The chain carries TRBV20-1 and TRBJ2-2, with TRBD2 identical over 10 bases. The CDR3 runs 17 residues. CDR1 is DFQATT, CDR2 SNEGSKA, per germline (reference sequence). In nucleotides, the CDR3 is TGCAGTGCTAGAGATCTCCTAGCGGGAGTCGGGACCGGGCAGCTGTTTTTT. Its translation: CSARDLLAGVGTGQLFF.

The chain is built from TRBV7-9 and TRBJ2-2; unclear D gene. Germline CDR1 is SEHNR and CDR2 is FQNEAQ (reference sequence). V lost 5 bases, J lost 4 bases, and 11 bases lay in between. The CDR3 contains 14 residues. The CDR3 is CASSPMFGTGELFF. CDR3 nucleotide sequence: TGTGCCAGCAGCCCCATGTTCGGCACCGGGGAGCTGTTTTTT.

The rearrangement links TRBV20-1 to TRBJ2-7; a weak D match, TRBD2 (6 bases). The CDR3 spans 12 residues. Germline assignment: CDR1 DFQATT and CDR2 SNEGSKA (reference sequence). Between the trimmed V and J ends, which lost 3 bases and 4 bases, there was a span of 10 bases. Here the CDR3 reads CSASGSNYEQYF. The CDR3 bases are TGCAGTGCTAGCGGGAGTAATTACGAGCAGTACTTC.

This clonotype has just a few counts. The chain has TRBV4-2 and TRBJ1-5; D is ambiguous. The length of the CDR3 is 13 residues. The V and J ends lost 0 bases and 5 bases respectively, with 5 bases between them. The germline V gene encodes CDR1 LGHNA and CDR2 YNFKEQ. CDR3 in DNA: TGTGCCAGCAGCCAAGAACCTGATCAGCCCCAGCATTTT. Translation: CASSQEPDQPQHF.

V and J are TRBV20-1 and TRBJ2-3; D perhaps matches TRBD2 (5 bases). The CDR3 totals 15 residues. Trimming shortened V by 7 bases and J by 0 bases, and 17 bases separated the two germline ends. CDR1 is DFQATT and CDR2 is SNEGSKA in the germline V gene (reference sequence). The CDR3 here is CSGSERSASTDTQYF. In DNA, the CDR3 is TGCAGTGGGTCCGAGCGGTCAGCTAGCACAGATACGCAGTATTTT.

The chain has TRBV10-2 and TRBJ2-3; 9 bases match TRBD2. Trimming cost V 7 bases and J 6 bases; bases outside gene matches: 11. The CDR3 sequence is 15 residues long. Germline V gene sequence: CDR1 WSHSY, CDR2 SAAADI. The CDR3 sequence: CASNPGGGRGDTQYF. DNA of the CDR3: TGCGCCAGCAATCCTGGGGGCGGGAGGGGGGATACGCAGTATTTT.

This clonotype came up many times. The CDR3 is CSAPLTGRPYTQYF. The CDR3 coding sequence is TGCAGTGCTCCTTTGACGGGAAGGCCCTATACGCAGTATTTT. The V and J genes are TRBV20-1 and TRBJ2-3, with D possibly TRBD2 on 5 matching bases. Germline-derived CDR1 and CDR2 are DFQATT and SNEGSKA (reference sequence). The CDR3 consists of 14 residues. Trimming pared 5 bases from V and 7 bases from J, leaving 19 bases between.

This clonotype was picked up a small number of times. CDR3 amino acids: CSARDRPLAKNIQYF. Written as DNA, the CDR3 is TGCAGTGCTAGAGATCGGCCTTTAGCCAAAAACATTCAGTACTTC. The chain combines TRBV20-1 with TRBJ2-4, with D uncertain. The CDR3 sequence is 15 residues long. The germline V gene encodes CDR1 DFQATT and CDR2 SNEGSKA (reference sequence). V was cut by 0 bases and J by 0 bases, with 9 bases left in between.

This clonotype was detected many times. The genes are TRBV7-2 and TRBJ2-5; TRBD2 matches 11 bases. Trimming took 5 bases from V and 4 from J; bases not matched to a gene: 6. Germline CDR1 reads SGHTA; CDR2 reads FQGNSA. There are 15 residues in the CDR3. The CDR3 nucleotides read TGTGCCAGCAGCGATATAGCGGGAGGGGGAGAGACCCAGTACTTC. Amino acid sequence: CASSDIAGGGETQYF. The full variable domain, with the rest looked up from reference TRBV7-2 and TRBJ2-5, is GAGVSQSPSNKVTEKGKDVELRCDPISGHTALYWYRQSLGQGLEFLIYFQGNSAPDKSGLPSDRFSAERTGGSVSTLTIQRTQQEDSAVYLCASSDIAGGGETQYFGPGTRLLVL.

This clonotype appeared a few times. The J gene is TRBJ1-5, the V gene TRBV7-2; D may be TRBD1 (6 bases). Germline V gives CDR1 SGHTA, CDR2 FQGNSA. CDR3 length: 14 residues. The germline V and J ends were trimmed by 3 bases and 6 bases, with 12 bases remaining between them. The CDR3 nucleotides read TGTGCCAGCAGCTTCGGAGGGGGAAGTCAGCCCCAGCATTTT. This gives the protein CASSFGGGSQPQHF.

In DNA, the CDR3 is TGTGCCAGCTTAAATTCGGGGCAGACAAATCCAGATACGCAGTATTTT. This gives the protein CASLNSGQTNPDTQYF. The chain carries TRBV27 and TRBJ2-3; either TRBD1 or TRBD2 may supply D (5 bases each). V lost 8 bases to trimming and J lost 4 bases, with 22 bases between them. CDR3 length: 16 residues. Germline V lookup: CDR1 MNHEY, CDR2 SMNVEV (reference sequence).

The chain uses TRBV4-2 and TRBJ1-1; 9 bases map to TRBD1. Germline V gene data show CDR1 as LGHNA and CDR2 as YNFKEQ. The CDR3 runs to 15 residues. With 4 bases clipped from V and 6 bases from J, the junction kept 9 bases outside the gene matches. CDR3 DNA: TGTGCCAGCAGCCCCCGCGGGGGACAGGGTTCTGAAGCTTTCTTT. As protein: CASSPRGGQGSEAFF.

This clonotype was seen a few times. The V and J genes are TRBV12-3 or TRBV12-4 and TRBJ1-2; D might be TRBD1 (5 bases). CDR3 size: 13 residues. V gave up 5 bases and J gave up 5 bases, with 12 bases separating them. The CDR3 protein is CASSQAPGYGYTF. The CDR3, as DNA: TGTGCCAGCAGTCAGGCCCCAGGGTATGGCTACACCTTC.

This clonotype was recorded at least ten times. The chain combines TRBV3-1 with TRBJ2-6; 12 bases are shared with TRBD2. In germline, CDR1 is LGHDT, CDR2 YNNKEL (reference sequence). Unmatched junction bases numbered 0, after V lost 3 bases and J lost 0 bases. The CDR3 runs 17 residues. DNA for the CDR3: TGTGCCAGCAGCCAGACTAGCGGGAGCTCTGGGGCCAACGTCCTGACTTTC. Protein sequence: CASSQTSGSSGANVLTF.

This chain joins TRBV5-1 and TRBJ2-6, with D perhaps matching TRBD1 (5 bases). Trimming took off 4 bases at V and 7 bases at J, with 15 bases between the two ends. The CDR3 sequence is 15 residues long. Germline V gene sequence: CDR1 SGHRS, CDR2 YFSETQ. The CDR3 protein is CASSAQGLGANVLTF. The CDR3 nucleotides are TGCGCCAGCAGCGCGCAGGGTCTCGGAGCCAACGTCCTGACTTTC.

This clonotype appeared many times. The V and J genes are TRBV20-1 and TRBJ2-1; TRBD2 matches 8 bases. V lost 4 bases, J lost 9 bases, and 11 bases stayed unmatched. This CDR3 contains 14 residues. CDR1 is DFQATT, CDR2 SNEGSKA, per germline (reference sequence). The CDR3 reads CSANLAGTTIEQFF. In DNA form, the CDR3 reads TGCAGTGCTAATTTAGCGGGGACTACAATTGAGCAGTTCTTC.

This chain links TRBV12-3 or TRBV12-4 with TRBJ2-1; either TRBD1 or TRBD2 may supply D (5 bases each). V lost 11 bases and J 6 bases, leaving 32 bases between the germline ends. CDR3 length: 18 residues. CDR3 residues: CAFSRAGTATSVANEQFF. The CDR3 nucleotides read TGTGCCTTCAGCCGTGCCGGGACGGCGACGTCGGTCGCCAATGAGCAGTTCTTC.

The chain uses TRBV3-1 and TRBJ2-4; D might be TRBD2 (6 bases). Germline CDR1 is LGHDT and CDR2 is YNNKEL (reference sequence). This CDR3 has 14 residues. Trimming cost V 2 bases and J 8 bases, with 13 bases left between them. The CDR3: CASSQTGEGDIQYF. CDR3 in DNA: TGTGCCAGCAGCCAAACGGGGGAAGGGGACATTCAGTACTTC. Supplemented by reference TRBV3-1 and TRBJ2-4, the full variable domain reads DTAVSQTPKYLVTQMGNDKSIKCEQNLGHDTMYWYKQDSKKFLKIMFSYNNKELIINETVPNRFSPKSPDKAHLNLHINSLELGDSAVYFCASSQTGEGDIQYFGAGTRLSVL.